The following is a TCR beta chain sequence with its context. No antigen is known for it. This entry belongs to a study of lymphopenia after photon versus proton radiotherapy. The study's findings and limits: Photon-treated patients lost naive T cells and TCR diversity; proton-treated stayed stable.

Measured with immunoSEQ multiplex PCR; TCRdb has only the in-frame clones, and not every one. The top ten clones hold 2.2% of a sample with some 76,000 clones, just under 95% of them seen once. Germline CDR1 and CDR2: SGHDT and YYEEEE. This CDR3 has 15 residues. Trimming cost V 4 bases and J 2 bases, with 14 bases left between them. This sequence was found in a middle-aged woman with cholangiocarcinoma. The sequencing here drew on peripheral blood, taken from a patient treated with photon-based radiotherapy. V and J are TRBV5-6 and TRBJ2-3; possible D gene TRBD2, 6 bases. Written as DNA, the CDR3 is TGTGCCAGCAGCCTCTTAGCGGAGCCCACAGATACGCAGTATTTT. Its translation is CASSLLAEPTDTQYF.